This T cell receptor beta chain was profiled in a study of identical twins. The CDR3 loop spans 20 amino acids. Germline CDR1 and CDR2: SGHAT and FQDESV (reference sequence). Unmatched junction bases numbered 14, after V lost 5 bases and J lost 0 bases. This clonotype was seen at least ten times. As yet, its antigen is unknown. Unique molecular identifiers were in the cDNA, with template-switch universal primer binding. TCRdb re-derived calls from the 5' RACE reads in MiXCR, one entry per CDR3 protein. The sample shows hundreds of thousands of distinct CDR3 sequences, about 12% of them seen only once. Regarding the study as a whole: The study found excess low generation probability among twin-shared out-of-frame alpha sequences. Out-of-frame TCR alpha sharing observed in monozygotic twins exceeded model estimates. Clonotypes of the beta chain that were abundant in cord blood carried fewer insertions (memory repertoires showed none).

These data were also filed under a second study, of yellow fever vaccine responses in identical twins.

This clonotype was sampled from a woman between 18 and 29 years old in good health. Specimen: PBMCs. V gene TRBV11-1 combines with J gene TRBJ2-7, with TRBD2 matching 15 bases. CDR3 residues: CASSLDRGLAGGRSSYEQYF. In nucleotides, the CDR3 is TGTGCCAGCAGCCTAGACAGGGGACTAGCGGGAGGACGGAGCTCCTACGAGCAGTACTTC.